This TCR beta chain was identified during a study of blood T cell repertoires in COVID-19. Study as a whole: Sites in the United States, Italy and Spain provided acute and convalescent COVID-19 samples.

Looked up from germline, CDR1 is SGHRS and CDR2 is YFSETQ. The length of the CDR3 is 15 residues. V shed 0 bases and J shed 6 bases, with 12 bases lying between them. Clones were sequenced by immunoSEQ multiplex PCR, and TCRdb holds only the in-frame ones, with some missing. The sample records approximately 120,000 clones, more than 65% being singletons. This receptor was taken from a woman older than 75 with active or convalescent COVID-19. This chain connects TRBV5-1 to TRBJ2-2; possible D gene TRBD1, 7 bases. Sequencing input: peripheral blood. CDR3 loop: CASSLVTGEAGELFF. Here the CDR3 DNA reads TGCGCCAGCAGCTTGGTAACAGGGGAGGCCGGGGAGCTGTTTTTT.